These 9 T cell receptor beta chains were sequenced from one sample in a study of T cells after yellow fever vaccination. TCRdb recomputed calls from the 5' RACE reads with MiXCR, one row per CDR3 protein. The sample lists hundreds of thousands of distinct CDR3 sequences, about 12% occurring once. The material sequenced was PBMCs, taken on the day of the yellow fever booster vaccination. These receptor sequences come from a man aged 30 to 39 who received the YFV17D yellow fever vaccine.

This clonotype was seen many times. The chain carries TRBV7-9 and TRBJ2-7; the D gene is possibly TRBD1 (5 bases). Germline lookup yields CDR1 SEHNR and CDR2 FQNEAQ (reference sequence). The CDR3 loop spans 12 amino acids. Trimming took 4 bases from V and 5 from J, leaving 9 bases between them. The DNA for the CDR3 is TGTGCCAGCAGCTGGGGCGTGGACGAGCAGTACTTC. Encoded protein: CASSWGVDEQYF.

This clonotype was seen ten or more times. CDR3 coding DNA: TGTGCCAGCTGGGATTCGGGTTTTTACAATGAGCAGTTCTTC. It specifies CASWDSGFYNEQFF. The J gene is TRBJ2-1, the V gene TRBV6-2 or TRBV6-3; D not certain. CDR1 and CDR2 (germline): MNHEY, SVGEGT. Deletions cut 8 bases from V and 4 bases from J, with 15 bases between. This CDR3 is built from 14 residues.

In its sample, this clonotype was seen many times. The genes are TRBV5-1 and TRBJ2-1; no firm D call. The CDR3 is 12 residues long. Germline CDR1 SGHRS, CDR2 YFSETQ. The ends were cut back, 1 base at V and 8 bases at J, with 7 bases in the middle. This CDR3 reads CASSLILDEQFF. For the CDR3, the DNA is TGCGCCAGCAGCTTGATCCTCGATGAGCAGTTCTTC.

This clonotype was picked up a small number of times. The genes are TRBV30 and TRBJ2-7; possibly TRBD2 for D (5 bases). The CDR3 has 13 residues. V was shortened by 4 bases and J by 7 bases, with 17 bases between the two germline ends. The V gene's germline CDR1 is GTSNPN and CDR2 SVGIG (reference sequence). This chain's CDR3 is CAWNPFLRGEQYF. In nucleotides, the CDR3 is TGTGCCTGGAATCCGTTCCTACGAGGGGAGCAGTACTTC. Using reference TRBV30 and TRBJ2-7 for the parts outside the CDR3, the full variable domain is SQTIHQWPATLVQPVGSPLSLECTVEGTSNPNLYWYRQAAGRGLQLLFYSVGIGQISSEVPQNLSASRPQDRQFILSSKKLLLSDSGFYLCAWNPFLRGEQYFGPGTRLTVT.

The chain couples TRBV6-6 to TRBJ1-5, with 7 nucleotides matching TRBD1. The J segment lost 7 bases and the V segment lost 5 bases, leaving 5 bases of the junction unmatched. There are 13 residues in the CDR3. Germline CDR1 reads MNHNY; CDR2 reads SVGAGI (reference sequence). Here the CDR3 DNA reads TGTGCCAGCAGTAAACAGGGGTGGCAGCCCCAGCATTTT. It is translated as CASSKQGWQPQHF.

Only a few counts were recorded for this clonotype. This chain uses TRBV7-2 with TRBJ2-3; the D gene is possibly TRBD2 (6 bases). The germline V and J ends were trimmed by 1 base and 5 bases, with 10 bases remaining between them. CDR1 is SGHTA and CDR2 is FQGNSA in the germline V gene. The CDR3 sequence is 14 residues long. CDR3 nucleotide sequence: TGTGCCAGCAGCTTAGGTTCTAGCGAAGATACGCAGTATTTT. Protein product: CASSLGSSEDTQYF.

The rearrangement joins TRBV29-1 to TRBJ2-1, with 11 bases aligning to TRBD2. This CDR3 is 14 amino acids long. J was trimmed by 3 bases and V by 7 bases; bases with no gene match: 5. From germline, CDR1 is SQVTM and CDR2 ANQGSEA. The CDR3: CSAGGTSGYNEQFF. CDR3 DNA sequence: TGCAGCGCTGGGGGGACTAGCGGCTACAATGAGCAGTTCTTC.

The rearrangement uses TRBV28 and TRBJ2-1, with unresolved D. CDR1 is MDHEN and CDR2 is SYDVKM in the germline V gene. The CDR3 is made up of 13 amino acids. V was clipped by 7 bases and J by 3 bases, with 10 bases between them. For the CDR3, the DNA is TGTGCCAGCAAAAGGACCAACTACAATGAGCAGTTCTTC. Translating gives CASKRTNYNEQFF.

This clonotype was counted a few times. The rearrangement joins TRBV6-2 or TRBV6-3 to TRBJ2-7; D might be TRBD2 (5 bases). Germline assignment: CDR1 MNHEY and CDR2 SVGEGT. This CDR3 is built from 14 residues. Trimming shortened V by 6 bases and J by 2 bases, and 14 bases separated the two germline ends. The CDR3 DNA reads as TGTGCCAGCAGCCAGTCCGGGGATCCCTACGAGCAGTACTTC. It encodes CASSQSGDPYEQYF.